This TCR beta chain came from a study of CD8 T cells in Susac syndrome. An input of roughly 0.5 to 1 ug of RNA was subjected to reverse transcription using random hexamers. Across 54 Vbeta and 13 Jbeta, TCR beta CDR3 was amplified with immunoSEQ multiplex PCR. TCRdb itself ran the immunoSEQ multiplex PCR reads through MiXCR, one entry per CDR3 protein. In the table there are 150,000 to 200,000 distinct CDR3 sequences, about 93% of which are singletons. The authors carried out high-throughput sequencing of TCR beta. They applied it to CD8+ and CD4+ T cells obtained from blood. Controls were age- and sex-matched healthy donors. Study-wide findings and caveats: That the number of individuals in its TCR sequencing and HLA analysis was relatively small was acknowledged by the study.

CDR1 is MGHRA, CDR2 YSYEKL, per germline. CDR3 length: 15 amino acids. V lost 1 base and J lost 2, with 11 bases in between. Comments on this clonotype: The target antigen is unknown.

The chain employs TRBV4-1 and TRBJ1-1; D call uncertain. The sample taken for sequencing was CD4+ T cells from PBMCs. The clonotype originates from a human donor in good health. The CDR3 coding sequence is TGCGCCAGCAGCCAAGCGGGAGGAGCCAACACTGAAGCTTTCTTT. This translates into CASSQAGGANTEAFF.